The clone carrying this TCR beta chain appeared a few times. The antigen is unknown. The sample originates from a study of beta chain features in type 1 diabetes. Study observations and caveats: Among all four CD4+ subsets, Type 1 diabetes patients had TCRB CDR3s that were moderately but significantly shorter.

Isolated RNA was reverse transcribed in full, so expressed TCRB transcripts were sequenced. TCRdb keeps only in-frame clones here, not all; method: immunoSEQ multiplex PCR. In the table there are roughly 230,000 clones, approximately 10% of which are singletons. This CDR3 is built from 14 residues. Germline-derived CDR1 and CDR2 are SQVTM and ANQGSEA. V lost 6 bases and J 3 bases, leaving 18 bases between the germline ends. V usage is TRBV29-1 and J usage is TRBJ2-7; D possibly corresponds to TRBD1 (6 bases). The TCR sequence derives from a young man with type 1 diabetes. The sample comprised naive CD4+ T cells from blood. The CDR3 nucleotides read TGCAGCGTCTTGAAGCAGGGGTCCTACTACGAGCAGTACTTC. Translation gives CSVLKQGSYYEQYF.